This is a list of T cell receptor beta chains from one sample in a study of cytomegalovirus exposure and HLA in healthy donors. The repertoire was sequenced with immunoSEQ multiplex PCR; TCRdb's copy has only in-frame clones and lacks some. This repertoire shows more than 90,000 clones, 78% found once; its top ten account for approximately 0.8%. Source material: PBMCs. Receptor source: a woman aged 55-70 years in good health and CMV-seronegative. CDR3s include the opening cysteine and the closing phenylalanine or tryptophan. The D gene is left open where the match is weak. The size entry is marked missing in some rows and otherwise reads once, few, many or a size class.

v_call: TRBV14; d_call: TRBD1; j_call: TRBJ2-3; clone_size: few; cdr3_aa: CASSQRLKGQGTDTQYF; cdr3_nt: TGTGCCAGCAGCCAAAGATTGAAAGGACAGGGAACAGATACGCAGTATTTT
v_call: TRBV5-6; d_call: .; j_call: TRBJ2-3; clone_size: .; cdr3_aa: CASSFVAESTDTQYF; cdr3_nt: TGTGCCAGCAGCTTCGTGGCGGAGAGCACAGATACGCAGTATTTT
v_call: TRBV30; d_call: TRBD1; j_call: TRBJ1-4; clone_size: .; cdr3_aa: CAWSAPTGGNEKLFF; cdr3_nt: TGTGCCTGGAGTGCCCCGACAGGGGGGAATGAAAAACTGTTTTTT
v_call: TRBV19; d_call: TRBD1; j_call: TRBJ1-2; clone_size: .; cdr3_aa: CASSPPDRVGYGYTF; cdr3_nt: TGTGCCAGTAGTCCTCCGGACAGGGTGGGCTATGGCTACACCTTC
v_call: TRBV6-5; d_call: .; j_call: TRBJ1-5; clone_size: few; cdr3_aa: CASSPGLDQPQHF; cdr3_nt: TGTGCCAGCAGCCCAGGACTAGATCAGCCCCAGCATTTT
v_call: TRBV4-3; d_call: .; j_call: TRBJ1-5; clone_size: .; cdr3_aa: CASSQDIGFFNQPQHF; cdr3_nt: TGCGCCAGCAGCCAAGATATTGGCTTTTTCAATCAGCCCCAGCATTTT
v_call: TRBV2; d_call: TRBD2; j_call: TRBJ2-1; clone_size: .; cdr3_aa: CASSVAGGPYNEQFF; cdr3_nt: TGTGCCAGCAGTGTAGCGGGAGGCCCCTACAATGAGCAGTTCTTC
v_call: TRBV29-1; d_call: TRBD1; j_call: TRBJ1-1; clone_size: few; cdr3_aa: CSVGQGERTWQGTEAFF; cdr3_nt: TGCAGCGTTGGACAGGGGGAAAGGACATGGCAAGGCACTGAAGCTTTCTTT
v_call: TRBV6-6; d_call: TRBD1; j_call: TRBJ1-3; clone_size: once; cdr3_aa: CASSYGGGSENTIYF; cdr3_nt: TGTGCCAGCAGTTACGGAGGGGGCAGTGAAAACACCATATATTTT
v_call: TRBV10-2; d_call: .; j_call: TRBJ1-2; clone_size: .; cdr3_aa: CASSDHNNYGYTF; cdr3_nt: TGCGCCAGCAGTGATCACAATAACTATGGCTACACCTTC